Shown below are 21 T cell receptor beta chains from a single sample sequenced in a study of vaccination and CD4 T cells after COVID-19. Treatment denoted: 10-day PBMC culture with coronavirus spike peptide pools or control peptides (ViraFEST assay). At the Johns Hopkins FTIC core, DNA taken from cultured CD4+ T cells was sequenced by way of the Oncomine TCR Beta short-read assay. TCRdb re-analysed the PCR reads in MiXCR, keeping a single row per CDR3 protein. The sample has about 11,000 distinct CDR3 sequences, 32% seen once; the top ten hold 15% to 18%. Antigens for these TCRs are unknown. The sequencing used CD4+ T cells from blood, cultured in vitro, collected after SARS-CoV-2 vaccination. These receptors all stem from a human donor who had recovered from COVID-19.

This clonotype rates as large (0.1 to 1%). V gene TRBV7-2 combines with J gene TRBJ2-7; 8 bases are a match to TRBD1. CDR3 size: 15 residues. CDR1 and CDR2 (germline): SGHTA, FQGNSA. V trimming: 3 bases; J trimming: 3 bases; junction bases outside the gene matches: 7. The CDR3 DNA is TGTGCCAGCAGCTTCGCAGGGGGCCTAGGCTACGAGCAGTACTTC. Translating gives CASSFAGGLGYEQYF.

The chain combines TRBV4-3 with TRBJ1-1; 7 bases fit TRBD1. Unmatched junction bases numbered 6, after V lost 4 bases and J lost 7 bases. The germline gives CDR1 LGHNA, CDR2 YSLEER. The CDR3 covers 13 residues. The CDR3: CASSRNTGDEAFF. The CDR3, as DNA: TGCGCCAGCAGCCGTAACACAGGGGATGAAGCTTTCTTT.

The chain has TRBV7-9 and TRBJ2-7, with 8 bases lining up with TRBD1. The CDR3 length is 15 residues. Unmatched junction bases numbered 9, after V lost 6 bases and J lost 2 bases. Germline assignment: CDR1 SEHNR and CDR2 FQNEAQ (reference sequence). The CDR3 sequence is CASRLSGTGTYEQYF. DNA of the CDR3: TGTGCCAGCAGATTGTCCGGGACAGGTACCTACGAGCAGTACTTC.

This clonotype has only a few counts. J is TRBJ2-7 and V is TRBV28; maybe TRBD1 (6 bases). The V and J ends lost 6 bases and 6 bases respectively, with 12 bases between them. The germline gives CDR1 MDHEN, CDR2 SYDVKM. This CDR3 has 12 residues. The CDR3: CASRDRYIEQYF. The DNA for the CDR3 is TGTGCCAGCAGGGACAGATATATCGAGCAGTACTTC. The whole variable domain, remainder taken from reference TRBV28 and TRBJ2-7, is DVKVTQSSRYLVKRTGEKVFLECVQDMDHENMFWYRQDPGLGLRLIYFSYDVKMKEKGDIPEGYSVSREKKERFSLILESASTNQTSMYLCASRDRYIEQYFGPGTRLTVT.

This clonotype was observed a handful of times. The chain recombines TRBV7-3 with TRBJ2-3; D unclear. Trimming shortened V by 4 bases and J by 2 bases, and 19 bases separated the two germline ends. The germline gives CDR1 SGHTA, CDR2 FQGTGA. The CDR3 length is 17 residues. CDR3 residues: CASSSAGYPAYTDTQYF. In DNA, the CDR3 is TGTGCCAGCAGCTCCGCCGGGTACCCGGCCTACACAGATACGCAGTATTTT. Using reference TRBV7-3 and TRBJ2-3 for the parts outside the CDR3, the full variable domain is GAGVSQTPSNKVTEKGKYVELRCDPISGHTALYWYRQSLGQGPEFLIYFQGTGAADDSGLPNDRFFAVRPEGSVSTLKIQRTERGDSAVYLCASSSAGYPAYTDTQYFGPGTRLTVL.

J is TRBJ2-7 and V is TRBV7-9, with D tentatively TRBD2 (5 bases). V lost 4 bases and J 7 bases, leaving 17 bases between the germline ends. Per the germline V gene, CDR1 is SEHNR and CDR2 is FQNEAQ (reference sequence). The length of the CDR3 is 14 residues. The CDR3 region is CASSSYWGDLEQYF. CDR3 bases: TGTGCCAGCAGCTCCTATTGGGGAGATCTGGAGCAGTACTTC.

This clonotype appeared a few times. The chain employs TRBV27 and TRBJ2-7; D is possibly TRBD1 or TRBD2 (5 bases each). CDR1 is MNHEY and CDR2 is SMNVEV in the germline V gene (reference sequence). The V gene lost 4 bases and the J gene lost 5 bases, with 18 bases spanning the gap. The length of the CDR3 is 15 residues. The CDR3 region is CASSWGPGQTNEQYF. CDR3 in DNA: TGTGCCAGCAGTTGGGGACCAGGACAAACTAACGAGCAGTACTTC.

A few counts support this clonotype. The chain links TRBV29-1 to TRBJ2-5; possibly TRBD1 or TRBD2 for D (5 bases each). Germline V gives CDR1 SQVTM, CDR2 ANQGSEA. There are 13 residues in the CDR3. The V gene lost 2 bases and the J gene lost 4 bases, with 11 bases spanning the gap. The CDR3 DNA is TGCAGCGTTGAAATCGGGGCACCAGAGACCCAGTACTTC. This translates into CSVEIGAPETQYF. Together with reference TRBV29-1 and TRBJ2-5, the CDR3 gives the full variable domain: SAVISQKPSRDICQRGTSLTIQCQVDSQVTMMFWYRQQPGQSLTLIATANQGSEATYESGFVIDKFPISRPNLTFSTLTVSNMSPEDSSIYLCSVEIGAPETQYFGPGTRLLVL.

This clonotype was counted a few times. The chain combines TRBV6-2 or TRBV6-3 with TRBJ1-2; D uncertain. The CDR3 is 15 amino acids. Germline V gene sequence: CDR1 MNHEY, CDR2 SVGEGT. V was cut by 8 bases and J by 2 bases, with 18 bases left in between. The CDR3 sequence is CASHHLSTGNYGYTF. The CDR3 DNA follows: TGTGCCAGCCATCACTTATCGACGGGAAACTATGGCTACACCTTC.

The CDR3, as DNA: TGTGCCAGCAAAGACGACAGTACCAATCAGCCCCAGCATTTT. Its protein is CASKDDSTNQPQHF. The chain uses TRBV6-1 and TRBJ1-5; TRBD1 is a possible D gene (5 bases). Per germline, CDR1 MNHNS and CDR2 SASEGT. The CDR3 spans 14 residues. Trimming removed 7 bases from V and 3 bases from J, with 13 bases in between.

This clonotype was detected only a few times. The chain uses TRBV6-1 and TRBJ1-2, with D possibly TRBD1 on 5 matching bases. The CDR3 length is 13 residues. The germline gives CDR1 MNHNS, CDR2 SASEGT. With 8 bases removed from V and 12 bases from J, the gap between germline ends came to 22 bases. The CDR3 DNA sequence: TGTGCCAGCTTCTCCCAGGCCAGGGTCGGCAACACCTTC. This codes for CASFSQARVGNTF.

This clonotype was seen a handful of times. The chain carries TRBV7-2 and TRBJ2-5, with 14 bases identical to TRBD2. CDR3 length: 14 amino acids. V dropped 5 bases and J dropped 4; count of bases not matched to a gene: 0. Looked up from germline, CDR1 is SGHTA and CDR2 is FQGNSA. The DNA for the CDR3 is TGTGCCAGCAGCGGGACTAGCGGGAGAGAGACCCAGTACTTC. Its protein is CASSGTSGRETQYF.

This clonotype was counted once. V is TRBV20-1 and J is TRBJ1-1, with D uncertain. Germline values: CDR1 DFQATT, CDR2 SNEGSKA (reference sequence). This CDR3 spans 13 amino acids. The V gene lost 0 bases and the J gene lost 7 bases, with 12 bases spanning the gap. In nucleotides, the CDR3 is TGCAGTGCTAGAGATCCCCGAGGCCTTGAAGCTTTCTTT. Translating gives CSARDPRGLEAFF.

The chain couples TRBV6-1 to TRBJ2-7; D ambiguous. This CDR3 comprises 13 residues. Trimming took 6 bases from V and 3 from J, leaving 12 bases between them. Germline loops: CDR1 MNHNS, CDR2 SASEGT. As DNA, the CDR3 is TGTGCCAGCAGCCCCGCGTTGCACTACGAGCAGTACTTC. Protein product: CASSPALHYEQYF.

This clonotype appeared a few times. This chain connects TRBV6-1 to TRBJ1-2, with D possibly TRBD1 on 6 matching bases. Germline V gives CDR1 MNHNS, CDR2 SASEGT. Deletions cut 2 bases from V and 5 bases from J, with 12 bases between. This CDR3 spans 14 amino acids. This CDR3 reads CASSERVGGYGYTF. CDR3 in DNA: TGTGCCAGCAGTGAACGGGTAGGGGGTTATGGCTACACCTTC.

This chain connects TRBV6-1 to TRBJ2-1; 8 bases align to TRBD1. V lost 6 bases to trimming and J lost 5 bases; unmatched junction nucleotides: 3. Germline CDR1 and CDR2: MNHNS and SASEGT. CDR3 length equals 13 residues. CDR3 coding DNA: TGTGCCAGCAGGAGGACAGGGCACAATGAGCAGTTCTTC. Encoded protein: CASRRTGHNEQFF.

This chain connects TRBV6-2 or TRBV6-3 to TRBJ2-5; 8 bases are a match to TRBD2. Germline loops: CDR1 MNHEY, CDR2 SVGEGT. V gave up 6 bases and J gave up 7 bases; unmatched junction bases: 16. This CDR3 spans 16 amino acids. CDR3 DNA: TGTGCCAGCAGCGCCCGGGGGGGCGGGGAAGATCGGACCCAGTACTTC. This encodes CASSARGGGEDRTQYF.

This clonotype was seen only once. The rearrangement uses TRBV4-3 and TRBJ2-1; D perhaps matches TRBD2 (5 bases). The CDR3 runs 15 residues. V was pared by 2 bases and J by 2 bases, with 10 bases between. CDR1 LGHNA and CDR2 YSLEER come from the germline V gene. For the CDR3, the DNA is TGCGCCAGCAGCCAACTAGCTGAAGCCTACAATGAGCAGTTCTTC. Translated, it gives CASSQLAEAYNEQFF.

This clonotype occurred a few times. J is TRBJ1-2 and V is TRBV6-1; 8 bases line up with TRBD1. Losses at the gene ends were 6 bases for V and 4 bases for J; bases not matched to a gene: 7. The CDR3 runs 14 residues. CDR1 is MNHNS and CDR2 is SASEGT in the germline V gene. CDR3 DNA sequence: TGTGCCAGCAGCGACAGGGGCACCCCCTATGGCTACACCTTC. This gives the protein CASSDRGTPYGYTF.

The genes are TRBV6-2 or TRBV6-3 and TRBJ1-5; the D is unclear. Trimming pared 8 bases from V and 1 base from J, leaving 15 bases between. This CDR3 region has 15 residues. Looked up from germline, CDR1 is MNHEY and CDR2 is SVGEGT. The CDR3, as DNA: TGTGCCAGCCGGTTGACCGAGGGAAGCAATCAGCCCCAGCATTTT. It yields the protein CASRLTEGSNQPQHF.

V usage is TRBV6-1 and J usage is TRBJ1-2; D might be TRBD1 (5 bases). Germline V gene data show CDR1 as MNHNS and CDR2 as SASEGT. Deletions cut 10 bases from V and 7 bases from J, with 16 bases between. The CDR3 has 12 amino acids. CDR3 nucleotide sequence: TGTGCCACGAGCAGGGAGCTAAGTGGCTACACCTTC. Protein product: CATSRELSGYTF.